This is a list of T cell receptor beta chains from one sample in a study of cytomegalovirus exposure and HLA in healthy donors. Some clones are missing from TCRdb's copy, which holds only in-frame ones; the method was immunoSEQ multiplex PCR. Of around 95,000 clones in the sample, 78% are singletons; the top ten hold about 4%. The sequencing input was PBMCs. These TCRs come from a woman in her forties in good health and CMV-seropositive. CDR3s include the opening cysteine and the closing phenylalanine or tryptophan. A D gene is named only where the DNA matches it firmly. Expanded clones are given a class, and other clones once, few, many or no size at all.

.	TRBV5-6	.	TRBJ1-4	CASSLLAGATNEKLFF	TGTGCCAGCAGCTTGCTGGCAGGGGCAACTAATGAAAAACTGTTTTTT
TRBD1	TRBV5-1	once	TRBJ2-5	CASSVLQGWDQETQYF	TGCGCCAGCAGCGTGTTACAGGGGTGGGACCAAGAGACCCAGTACTTC
TRBD2	TRBV6-1	.	TRBJ2-2	CASRSGLGRTGELFF	TGTGCCAGCAGATCTGGACTAGGCCGGACCGGGGAGCTGTTTTTT
TRBD1	TRBV28	.	TRBJ2-3	CASSLSPMETGSTDTQYF	TGTGCCAGCAGTTTATCCCCAATGGAGACAGGGAGCACAGATACGCAGTATTTT
.	TRBV21-1	.	TRBJ2-7	CASIYRTYEQYF	TGTGCCAGCATTTACAGGACCTACGAGCAGTACTTC
TRBD1	TRBV4-1	.	TRBJ2-7	CASSQGTGPSYEQYF	TGCGCCAGCAGCCAAGGGACAGGTCCTTCCTACGAGCAGTACTTC
TRBD2	TRBV7-8	.	TRBJ2-1	CASSPGGRSSYNEQFF	TGTGCCAGCAGCCCGGGAGGAAGGAGCTCCTACAATGAGCAGTTCTTC
TRBD1	TRBV6-5	.	TRBJ2-2	CASSYSDRGTGELFF	TGTGCCAGCAGTTACTCAGACAGGGGCACCGGGGAGCTGTTTTTT
TRBD1	TRBV13	.	TRBJ2-1	CASSTDRATNEQFF	TGTGCCAGCAGCACTGACAGGGCCACGAATGAGCAGTTCTTC
TRBD1	TRBV19	once	TRBJ2-3	CASSIVYRGGTDTQYF	TGTGCCAGTAGTATAGTATACAGGGGCGGCACAGATACGCAGTATTTT
TRBD1	TRBV18	once	TRBJ1-3	CASSPDRVRNTIYF	TGTGCCAGCTCACCGGACAGGGTGAGAAACACCATATATTTT
.	TRBV5-1	.	TRBJ2-1	CASSLESGRFYEQFF	TGCGCCAGCAGCTTGGAGAGCGGGCGTTTCTATGAGCAGTTCTTC
.	TRBV2	.	TRBJ1-2	CASMIQGSGYTF	TGTGCCAGCATGATACAGGGCTCTGGCTACACCTTC
.	TRBV19	.	TRBJ2-7	CASSIQAKRYEQYF	TGTGCCAGTAGTATACAGGCCAAAAGGTACGAGCAGTACTTC
TRBD1	TRBV30	.	TRBJ1-2	CAWNPGQGAGYTF	TGTGCCTGGAATCCCGGACAGGGGGCGGGCTACACCTTC
.	TRBV18	once	TRBJ2-5	CASSPWGGADQETQYF	TGTGCCAGCTCACCCTGGGGCGGGGCTGACCAAGAGACCCAGTACTTC
.	TRBV7-9	.	TRBJ2-1	CASSWTPYNEQFF	TGTGCCAGCAGCTGGACACCTTACAATGAGCAGTTCTTC
TRBD1	TRBV5-1	.	TRBJ1-6	CAIPRTGRILYPLHF	TGCGCCATCCCCCGGACAGGAAGAATCTTATACCCCCTCCACTTT
.	TRBV7-8	.	TRBJ2-7	CASSLRREKPYEQYF	TGTGCCAGCAGCTTAAGGAGGGAGAAACCGTACGAGCAGTACTTC
.	TRBV7-6	.	TRBJ2-2	CASSFETGELFF	TGTGCCAGCAGCTTCGAGACCGGGGAGCTGTTTTTT
TRBD1	TRBV19	few	TRBJ2-7	CASRDGQGDSYEQYF	TGTGCCAGTAGGGATGGACAGGGTGATTCCTACGAGCAGTACTTC
.	TRBV28	few	TRBJ2-4	CASSLGAGYKNIQYF	TGTGCCAGCAGTTTAGGCGCGGGCTACAAAAACATTCAGTACTTC
.	TRBV13	.	TRBJ1-1	CASSLDQVGRAFF	TGTGCCAGCAGCTTAGATCAGGTGGGTCGTGCTTTCTTT
TRBD1	TRBV19	.	TRBJ1-1	CASSMGQGKMNTEAFF	TGTGCCAGTAGTATGGGACAGGGTAAAATGAACACTGAAGCTTTCTTT
.	TRBV11-2	.	TRBJ2-3	CASTPPGARTDTQYF	TGTGCCAGCACCCCTCCAGGGGCCCGCACAGATACGCAGTATTTT
.	TRBV21-1	.	TRBJ2-7	CASSKTLDREEACEQYF	TGTGCCAGCAGCAAAACCCTAGACAGGGAAGAGGCGTGTGAGCAGTACTTC
.	TRBV6-6	.	TRBJ1-6	CASSYQDSNSPLHF	TGTGCCAGCAGTTACCAGGACAGCAATTCACCCCTCCACTTT
TRBD2	TRBV11-2	.	TRBJ2-7	CASSPDPGGKGGEQYF	TGTGCCAGCAGCCCCGACCCGGGGGGAAAGGGTGGCGAGCAGTACTTC
.	TRBV10-2	.	TRBJ2-1	CASIGPEGVNEQFF	TGCGCCAGCATCGGGCCAGAGGGGGTCAATGAGCAGTTCTTC
TRBD1	TRBV15	.	TRBJ2-3	CATSGKQGPDTQYF	TGTGCCACCAGCGGAAAACAGGGGCCAGATACGCAGTATTTT
TRBD1	TRBV7-6	.	TRBJ2-2	CASSYASGTANTGELFF	TGTGCCAGCAGCTATGCCTCCGGGACAGCGAACACCGGGGAGCTGTTTTTT
TRBD1	TRBV14	.	TRBJ1-1	CASSQHQGGTGNTEAFF	TGTGCCAGCAGCCAACATCAAGGGGGGACAGGGAACACTGAAGCTTTCTTT
TRBD2	TRBV10-3	.	TRBJ2-7	CAIRVTSGSSYEQYF	TGTGCCATCAGAGTTACTAGCGGGAGCTCCTACGAGCAGTACTTC
TRBD1	TRBV19	.	TRBJ1-2	CASEKQGQEFGYTF	TGTGCCAGCGAGAAACAGGGGCAAGAGTTTGGCTACACCTTC
TRBD2	TRBV18	.	TRBJ2-1	CASSQRLAGRPDNEQFF	TGTGCCAGCTCGCAAAGACTAGCGGGCCGGCCTGACAATGAGCAGTTCTTC
.	TRBV7-9	.	TRBJ2-3	CASSLDTNTDTQYF	TGTGCCAGCAGCTTAGACACCAACACAGATACGCAGTATTTT